The 24 T cell receptor beta chains below were found in one sample sequenced in a study of blood T cells in healthy people across ages (dated by TCRdb to the mid-2010s). Libraries came from 5' RACE. The reads were generated on an Illumina HiSeq 2500. A second 7 to 11 cycle PCR used a sample-barcoded 5' primer and a J-beta primer mix. TCRdb itself trimmed the public reads at Q25 with fastp, ran MiXCR and retained productive beta chains. Each entry is one CDR3 protein sequence, shown with its most common DNA and genes. The sample table shows around 1.5 million distinct CDR3 sequences, and about 31% are seen once. The ten largest clones capture 11% of the sample. The specimen sequenced was blood. Source of these receptors: a woman in her twenties or thirties in good health.

With regard to this clonotype: At one of its ends the junction is not consistent with the germline gene, which may arise from a read error. V usage is TRBV30 and J usage is TRBJ1-2; a weak D match, TRBD1 (5 bases). Germline CDR1 reads GTSNPN; CDR2 reads SVGIG (reference sequence). This CDR3 spans 10 amino acids. For the CDR3, the DNA is TGTGCCTGGAGGGGGCCTGGCCACACCTTC. It specifies CAWRGPGHTF.

This clonotype occurred a few times. The genes are TRBV9 and TRBJ2-7, with 8 positions matching TRBD2. The CDR3 consists of 16 residues. Germline V gene data show CDR1 as SGDLS and CDR2 as YYNGEE. Trimming removed 0 bases from V and 0 bases from J; junction bases left unmatched: 5. The CDR3 DNA follows: TGTGCCAGCAGCGTAGCGGGGGGGGTCCCCTCCTACGAGCAGTACTTC. Protein: CASSVAGGVPSYEQYF.

This sequence joins TRBV14 and TRBJ2-5; 8 bases align to TRBD2. The CDR3 loop spans 15 amino acids. V was pared by 4 bases and J by 4 bases, with 8 bases of the junction left unmatched. Germline CDR1 and CDR2: SGHDN and FVKESK. CDR3 sequence reads: CASSPGTRLVETQYF. The CDR3 coding sequence is TGTGCCAGCAGCCCTGGGACTAGACTAGTAGAGACCCAGTACTTC.

Regarding this clonotype: An end of the junction differs from the germline gene, which may be a read error. The chain couples TRBV12-3 or TRBV12-4 to TRBJ2-3; D is tentatively TRBD1 or TRBD2 (6 bases each). CDR3 length equals 15 residues. CDR3 in DNA: TGTGCCAGCAGTTTTGTGGGGGGCCGGTCGGATACGCTGTATTTT. It is translated as CASSFVGGRSDTLYF.

V gene TRBV10-1 combines with J gene TRBJ2-2; D is ambiguous. The V end was cut by 6 bases, the J end by 1 base, with 6 bases between. Looked up from germline, CDR1 is WNHNN and CDR2 is SYGVQD (reference sequence). This CDR3 is built from 13 residues. The CDR3 protein is CASSMGNTGELFF. Written as DNA, the CDR3 is TGCGCCAGCAGCATGGGGAACACCGGGGAGCTGTTTTTT.

This clonotype occurred a few times. The rearrangement links TRBV28 to TRBJ2-1; 7 positions match TRBD2. Looked up from germline, CDR1 is MDHEN and CDR2 is SYDVKM. The CDR3 consists of 14 residues. V was pared by 5 bases and J by 6 bases, with 7 bases of the junction left unmatched. The CDR3 is CASSLPGGSNEQFF. DNA of the CDR3: TGTGCCAGCAGTCTTCCCGGGGGGTCCAATGAGCAGTTCTTC.

Note on this clonotype: Relative to the germline gene, one junction end is altered; a read error may explain this. The chain uses TRBV4-1 and TRBJ2-3; TRBD1 or TRBD2 may be the D gene (5 bases each). There are 15 residues in the CDR3. CDR1 is MGHRA and CDR2 is YSYEKL in the germline V gene. In nucleotides, the CDR3 is TGCGCCGGCAGCCAAGGGACGGGGCAGGCAGATACGCAGTATTTT. The encoded protein is CAGSQGTGQADTQYF.

This clonotype appeared a few times. The rearrangement joins TRBV10-3 to TRBJ2-2; 7 nucleotides agree with TRBD1. V shed 4 bases and J 3 bases; nucleotides not matched to a gene: 8. Germline V lookup: CDR1 ENHRY, CDR2 SYGVKD. This CDR3 has 16 residues. CDR3 sequence: CAISGQGQRDTGELFF. CDR3 bases: TGTGCCATCAGTGGACAGGGACAGAGAGACACCGGGGAGCTGTTTTTT.

The chain uses TRBV18 and TRBJ1-1, with no clear D. Looked up from germline, CDR1 is KGHSH and CDR2 is LQKENI. V gave up 2 bases and J gave up 3 bases, with 10 bases separating them. The CDR3 spans 14 residues. The CDR3 coding sequence is TGTGCCAGCTCACCAATACAGCCCCACACTGAAGCTTTCTTT. It translates to CASSPIQPHTEAFF.

The rearrangement links TRBV19 to TRBJ1-5, with D possibly matching TRBD1 (5 bases). Trimming removed 5 bases at V and 7 bases at J, with 21 bases between. The CDR3 covers 16 residues. Germline CDR1 and CDR2: LNHDA and SQIVND (reference sequence). Here the CDR3 reads CASSPPRRLGVQPQHF. CDR3 DNA: TGTGCCAGTAGTCCACCGCGGCGTTTGGGGGTACAGCCCCAGCATTTT.

This clonotype was detected only once. This sequence may be a read error, since a much larger clone differs from it by one base. This rearrangement joins TRBV20-1 to TRBJ2-5, with no clear D. The J call is doubtful: the DNA matches TRBJ2-7 better. The CDR3 has 14 amino acids. The germline V gene encodes CDR1 DFQATT and CDR2 SNEGSKA (reference sequence). The CDR3 DNA is TGCAGTGCTAGATTCACCTCCGACTCCCGCGAGCAGTACTTC. Translation gives CSARFTSDSREQYF.

The V call is TRBV3-1, the J call TRBJ2-4; D is unresolved. The end of the DNA fits TRBJ2-7 better, so the J call may be wrong. Germline CDR1 LGHDT, CDR2 YNNKEL (reference sequence). CDR3 length: 15 residues. CDR3 coding DNA: TGTGCCAGCAGCCAAGATCGAAATTACCCCTACGAGCAGTACTTC. The encoded protein is CASSQDRNYPYEQYF.

This clonotype has more than one count but fewer than ten. At one end, the junction sequence differs from germline, possibly due to a read error. The rearrangement links TRBV7-9 to TRBJ1-2, with D possibly matching TRBD1 (5 bases). This CDR3 contains 14 residues. CDR1 is SEHNR and CDR2 is FQNEAQ in the germline V gene (reference sequence). This CDR3 is CASSTDGANYDYTF. The DNA of the CDR3 is TGTGCCAGCAGCACGGACGGGGCTAACTATGACTACACCTTC.

The chain carries TRBV20-1 and TRBJ2-7; no clear D. Trimming took 2 bases from V and 2 from J, leaving 13 bases between them. The CDR3 length is 14 residues. Germline lookup yields CDR1 DFQATT and CDR2 SNEGSKA (reference sequence). The CDR3 loop is CSARSARPPYEQYF. Written as DNA, the CDR3 is TGCAGTGCTAGAAGTGCCCGTCCCCCCTACGAGCAGTACTTC.

This clonotype was observed a handful of times. V usage is TRBV20-1 and J usage is TRBJ2-7; the D is unclear. V was clipped by 0 bases and J by 2 bases, with 11 bases between them. Per the germline V gene, CDR1 is DFQATT and CDR2 is SNEGSKA (reference sequence). The CDR3 runs 14 residues. The CDR3 nucleotides are TGCAGTGCTAGAGATCGAGAGGTTGCCTACGAGCAGTACTTC. It codes for CSARDREVAYEQYF.

The V and J genes are TRBV27 and TRBJ1-5; TRBD1 might be the D (5 bases). Germline V gives CDR1 MNHEY, CDR2 SMNVEV (reference sequence). V was clipped by 8 bases and J by 1 base, with 12 bases between them. The CDR3 totals 14 residues. CDR3 nucleotides: TGTGCCAGCGGGATTCAGGGAAGCAATCAGCCCCAGCATTTT. It specifies CASGIQGSNQPQHF.

V usage is TRBV18 and J usage is TRBJ1-2; D uncertain. The CDR3 loop spans 15 amino acids. Germline loops: CDR1 KGHSH, CDR2 LQKENI. Trimming removed 1 base at V and 6 bases at J, with 15 bases between. This chain's CDR3 is CASSPLVEGTHGYTF. CDR3 nucleotides: TGTGCCAGCTCACCACTGGTTGAGGGAACCCATGGCTACACCTTC.

A single count supports this clonotype. The chain carries TRBV20-1 and TRBJ2-3; 7 nucleotides match TRBD2. Germline CDR1 DFQATT, CDR2 SNEGSKA (reference sequence). The V and J ends lost 1 base and 3 bases, in that order; junction bases with no gene match: 13. The CDR3 length is 17 residues. The CDR3 is CSARVPLPSGMTDTQYF. Written as DNA, the CDR3 is TGCAGTGCTAGAGTACCCCTCCCCAGCGGGATGACAGATACGCAGTATTTT.

In this sample, this clonotype turned up many times. The rearrangement joins TRBV10-2 to TRBJ2-7, with 8 bases aligning to TRBD2. Germline CDR1 and CDR2: WSHSY and SAAADI. This CDR3 spans 16 amino acids. The trim removed 4 bases at V and 3 bases at J, leaving 11 bases unmatched. CDR3 sequence reads: CASSGIGAGEIYEQYF. The CDR3 DNA reads TGCGCCAGCAGTGGGATTGGAGCGGGGGAGATCTACGAGCAGTACTTC.

Only a few counts were recorded for this clonotype. The chain joins TRBV10-3 to TRBJ2-3, with D perhaps TRBD2 (6 bases). Germline V gives CDR1 ENHRY, CDR2 SYGVKD. There are 18 residues in the CDR3. The V end lost 3 bases, the J end lost 0 bases, and 19 bases lay between the germline ends. CDR3 in amino acids: CAISEPRRGRISTDTQYF. In DNA, the CDR3 is TGTGCCATCAGTGAACCACGGAGGGGACGGATTAGCACAGATACGCAGTATTTT.

The genes are TRBV5-1 and TRBJ2-3, with 13 bases fitting TRBD2. The CDR3 has 19 amino acids. CDR1 is SGHRS and CDR2 is YFSETQ in the germline V gene. Trimming cost V 4 bases and J 4 bases; bases outside gene matches: 15. The CDR3 loop reads CASSPGMGLAGMFADTQYF. The CDR3 DNA reads as TGCGCCAGCAGCCCCGGGATGGGACTAGCGGGAATGTTCGCAGATACGCAGTATTTT.

For the CDR3, the DNA is TGTGCCAGCAGCGTAGAAGGGGACAGGGTGGGAAACTATGGCTACACCTTC. It codes for CASSVEGDRVGNYGYTF. The chain is built from TRBV9 and TRBJ1-2; 9 nucleotides agree with TRBD1. The CDR3 is made up of 17 amino acids. Per the germline V gene, CDR1 is SGDLS and CDR2 is YYNGEE. The ends lost 0 bases at V and 2 bases at J; junction bases unmatched: 8.

CDR3 bases: TGCGCCAGCAGCCAAGTGGTGGGCGAAACTGGAAACACCATATATTTT. Protein: CASSQVVGETGNTIYF. This chain connects TRBV4-1 to TRBJ1-3; D gene uncertain. V lost 1 base to trimming and J lost 2 bases, with 12 bases between them. The CDR3 runs to 16 residues. CDR1 and CDR2 (germline): MGHRA, YSYEKL.

V usage is TRBV20-1 and J usage is TRBJ2-7; 10 nucleotides agree with TRBD2. Trimming cost V 3 bases and J 7 bases; bases outside gene matches: 12. The CDR3 is made up of 15 amino acids. Germline assignment: CDR1 DFQATT and CDR2 SNEGSKA (reference sequence). This CDR3 is CSARTHGTSVREQYF. CDR3 bases: TGCAGTGCTAGGACACACGGGACTAGCGTCAGGGAGCAGTACTTC.